This is a list of T cell receptor beta chains from one sample in a study of blood T cell repertoires in COVID-19. The protocol was immunoSEQ multiplex PCR, while the TCRdb copy is restricted to in-frame clones and leaves out a portion. Seen here are 300,000 to 350,000 clones, around 91% observed once, and the top ten hold under 3.5%. The sequenced sample was peripheral blood. The receptors shown here come from a woman younger than 35 who had recovered from COVID-19. CDR3s include the opening cysteine and the closing phenylalanine or tryptophan. The order of the fields is clone size, V gene, J gene, D gene, CDR3 protein, CDR3 DNA. A D gene is named only where the DNA matches it firmly. Size is stated for part of the rows, as once, few or many counts, or as a class when the clone is expanded.

clone size: -; V gene: TRBV11-3; J gene: TRBJ1-2; D gene: TRBD1; CDR3 protein: CASSLDRLYGYTF; CDR3 DNA: TGTGCCAGCAGCTTGGACAGGCTCTATGGCTACACCTTC
clone size: once; V gene: TRBV11-2; J gene: TRBJ2-1; D gene: -; CDR3 protein: CASSREAGSSYNEQFF; CDR3 DNA: TGTGCCAGCAGCCGCGAAGCGGGTAGCTCCTACAATGAGCAGTTCTTC
clone size: -; V gene: TRBV7-9; J gene: TRBJ1-3; D gene: -; CDR3 protein: CASSLERRGLSSGNTIYF; CDR3 DNA: TGTGCCAGCAGCTTAGAAAGGCGGGGGCTAAGCTCTGGAAACACCATATATTTT
clone size: -; V gene: TRBV11-2; J gene: TRBJ1-1; D gene: -; CDR3 protein: CASSFLGRSTTEAFF; CDR3 DNA: TGTGCCAGCAGCTTCTTAGGGAGGTCGACCACTGAAGCTTTCTTT
clone size: -; V gene: TRBV15; J gene: TRBJ2-5; D gene: TRBD2; CDR3 protein: CATSRDRSTGVAGARTQYF; CDR3 DNA: TGTGCCACCAGCAGAGATCGGAGTACAGGGGTAGCGGGGGCAAGGACCCAGTACTTC
clone size: -; V gene: TRBV29-1; J gene: TRBJ2-3; D gene: TRBD2; CDR3 protein: CSAGLAEMGASTDTQYF; CDR3 DNA: TGCAGCGCTGGACTAGCGGAGATGGGGGCTAGCACAGATACGCAGTATTTT
clone size: -; V gene: TRBV25-1; J gene: TRBJ1-2; D gene: TRBD1; CDR3 protein: CASSDPRTGMDGYTF; CDR3 DNA: TGTGCCAGCAGTGACCCCAGGACAGGGATGGATGGCTACACCTTC
clone size: -; V gene: TRBV6-5; J gene: TRBJ1-1; D gene: -; CDR3 protein: CASSPYLGAGTEAFF; CDR3 DNA: TGTGCCAGCAGCCCCTATCTGGGGGCTGGCACTGAAGCTTTCTTT
clone size: -; V gene: TRBV19; J gene: TRBJ1-1; D gene: -; CDR3 protein: CASTKTLGSRFMNTEAFF; CDR3 DNA: TGTGCCAGTACTAAAACGCTGGGGAGCCGGTTCATGAACACTGAAGCTTTCTTT
clone size: -; V gene: TRBV7-9; J gene: TRBJ1-1; D gene: TRBD1; CDR3 protein: CASSDRNRGTEAFF; CDR3 DNA: TGTGCCAGCAGCGATCGAAACAGGGGCACTGAAGCTTTCTTT
clone size: -; V gene: TRBV3-1/TRBV3-2; J gene: TRBJ2-5; D gene: -; CDR3 protein: CASLGRDRETQYF; CDR3 DNA: TGTGCCAGCCTTGGCCGGGATAGGGAGACCCAGTACTTC
clone size: -; V gene: TRBV11-3; J gene: TRBJ2-1; D gene: TRBD1; CDR3 protein: CASSPHRTGGTYNEQFF; CDR3 DNA: TGTGCCAGCAGCCCTCACCGGACAGGGGGTACCTACAATGAGCAGTTCTTC
clone size: -; V gene: TRBV3-1/TRBV3-2; J gene: TRBJ1-3; D gene: -; CDR3 protein: CASSPISPISRNTIYF; CDR3 DNA: TGTGCCAGCAGCCCAATCAGTCCCATTTCACGAAACACCATATATTTT
clone size: once; V gene: TRBV5-1; J gene: TRBJ2-1; D gene: TRBD1; CDR3 protein: CASSLGPGQNINEQFF; CDR3 DNA: TGCGCCAGCAGCTTGGGGCCGGGACAGAATATCAATGAGCAGTTCTTC
clone size: -; V gene: TRBV11-2; J gene: TRBJ2-2; D gene: TRBD1; CDR3 protein: CASSPGTATGELFF; CDR3 DNA: TGTGCCAGCAGCCCAGGGACAGCCACCGGGGAGCTGTTTTTT
clone size: -; V gene: TRBV6-2/TRBV6-3; J gene: TRBJ1-1; D gene: TRBD1; CDR3 protein: CASSTRTGGNTEAFF; CDR3 DNA: TGTGCCAGCAGTACGAGGACAGGGGGGAACACTGAAGCTTTCTTT
clone size: -; V gene: TRBV2; J gene: TRBJ1-4; D gene: -; CDR3 protein: CASSGGRGDEKLFF; CDR3 DNA: TGTGCCAGCAGTGGGGGGAGGGGTGATGAAAAACTGTTTTTT
clone size: -; V gene: TRBV4-3; J gene: TRBJ2-1; D gene: TRBD2; CDR3 protein: CASSQDLAGPNEQFF; CDR3 DNA: TGCGCCAGCAGCCAAGACCTAGCGGGGCCCAATGAGCAGTTCTTC
clone size: -; V gene: TRBV30; J gene: TRBJ2-1; D gene: TRBD2; CDR3 protein: CASTMGLAGPYNEQFF; CDR3 DNA: TGTGCCTCGACAATGGGACTAGCGGGGCCCTACAATGAGCAGTTCTTC
clone size: -; V gene: TRBV27; J gene: TRBJ2-1; D gene: -; CDR3 protein: CASRSTGEANEQFF; CDR3 DNA: TGTGCCAGCCGAAGTACAGGGGAGGCAAATGAGCAGTTCTTC
clone size: -; V gene: TRBV6-5; J gene: TRBJ2-3; D gene: TRBD2; CDR3 protein: CASRVLAGADTQYF; CDR3 DNA: TGTGCCAGCAGGGTCCTAGCGGGAGCAGATACGCAGTATTTT
clone size: -; V gene: TRBV11-3; J gene: TRBJ2-1; D gene: TRBD2; CDR3 protein: CASSLGEMRQREVWEQFF; CDR3 DNA: TGTGCCAGCAGCTTAGGGGAAATGAGGCAGCGGGAGGTTTGGGAGCAGTTCTTC